This T cell receptor beta chain was sequenced during a study of T cell changes during pregnancy in multiple sclerosis. Germline V lookup: CDR1 SGDLS, CDR2 YYNGEE. This CDR3 is 13 amino acids long. V lost 0 bases to trimming and J lost 7 bases, with 10 bases between them. Here immunoSEQ multiplex PCR was the method, and the copy in TCRdb shows in-frame clones only, minus some. The sample includes about 110,000 clones, 85% to 95% of them seen just once. This TCR was recovered from a female donor with multiple sclerosis, enrolled in a pregnancy study. The sequenced sample was peripheral blood, obtained after pregnancy. V usage is TRBV9 and J usage is TRBJ1-1; a weak D match, TRBD1 (5 bases). The CDR3 region is CASSVEGRNEAFF. CDR3 nucleotide sequence: TGTGCCAGCAGCGTAGAGGGGCGGAATGAAGCTTTCTTT.